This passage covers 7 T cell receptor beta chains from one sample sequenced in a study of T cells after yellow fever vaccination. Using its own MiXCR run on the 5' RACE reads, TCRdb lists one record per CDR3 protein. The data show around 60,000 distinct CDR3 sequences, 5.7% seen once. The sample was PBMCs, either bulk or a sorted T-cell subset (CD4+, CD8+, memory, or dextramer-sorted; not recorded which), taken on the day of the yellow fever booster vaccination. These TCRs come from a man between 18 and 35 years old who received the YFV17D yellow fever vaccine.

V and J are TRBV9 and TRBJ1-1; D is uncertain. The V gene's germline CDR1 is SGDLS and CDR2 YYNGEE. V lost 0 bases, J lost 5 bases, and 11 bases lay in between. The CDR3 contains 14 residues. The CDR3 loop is CASSVEVRGTEAFF. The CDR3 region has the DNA TGTGCCAGCAGCGTAGAGGTCAGAGGGACTGAAGCTTTCTTT.

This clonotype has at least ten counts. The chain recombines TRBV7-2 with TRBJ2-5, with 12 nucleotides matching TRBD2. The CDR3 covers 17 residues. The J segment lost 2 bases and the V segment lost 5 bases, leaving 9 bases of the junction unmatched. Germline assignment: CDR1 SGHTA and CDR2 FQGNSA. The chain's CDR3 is CASSPKLAGGHQETQYF. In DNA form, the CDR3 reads TGTGCCAGCAGCCCAAAACTAGCGGGGGGCCATCAAGAGACCCAGTACTTC. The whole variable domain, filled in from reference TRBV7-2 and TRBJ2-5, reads GAGVSQSPSNKVTEKGKDVELRCDPISGHTALYWYRQSLGQGLEFLIYFQGNSAPDKSGLPSDRFSAERTGGSVSTLTIQRTQQEDSAVYLCASSPKLAGGHQETQYFGPGTRLLVL.

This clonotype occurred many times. The CDR3: CSGTGGRNIQYF. Here the CDR3 DNA reads TGCAGCGGCACAGGGGGAAGAAACATTCAGTACTTC. The chain carries TRBV29-1 and TRBJ2-4; 8 positions agree with TRBD1. The CDR3 is 12 residues long. The J segment lost 6 bases and the V segment lost 7 bases, leaving 5 bases of the junction unmatched. Germline V gene lookup returns CDR1 SQVTM and CDR2 ANQGSEA.

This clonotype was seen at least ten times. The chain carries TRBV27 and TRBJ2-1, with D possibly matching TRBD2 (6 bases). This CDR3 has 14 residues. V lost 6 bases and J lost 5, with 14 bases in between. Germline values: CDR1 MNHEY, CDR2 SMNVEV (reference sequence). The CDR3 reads CASRNAGPNNEQFF. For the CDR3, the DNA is TGTGCCAGCAGAAACGCGGGGCCTAACAATGAGCAGTTCTTC.

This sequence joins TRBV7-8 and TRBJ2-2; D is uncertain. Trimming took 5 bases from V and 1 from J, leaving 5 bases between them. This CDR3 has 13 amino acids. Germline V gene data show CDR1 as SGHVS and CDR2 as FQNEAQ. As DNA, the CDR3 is TGTGCCAGCAGCCTACTGAACACCGGGGAGCTGTTTTTT. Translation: CASSLLNTGELFF.

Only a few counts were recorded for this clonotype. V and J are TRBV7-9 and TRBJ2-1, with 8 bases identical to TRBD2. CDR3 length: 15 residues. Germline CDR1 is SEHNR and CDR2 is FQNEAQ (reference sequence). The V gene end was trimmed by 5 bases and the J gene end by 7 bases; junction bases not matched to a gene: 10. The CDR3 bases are TGTGCCAGCAGCCCAGAGTCCGGGGGGGGGAATGAGCAGTTCTTC. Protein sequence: CASSPESGGGNEQFF.

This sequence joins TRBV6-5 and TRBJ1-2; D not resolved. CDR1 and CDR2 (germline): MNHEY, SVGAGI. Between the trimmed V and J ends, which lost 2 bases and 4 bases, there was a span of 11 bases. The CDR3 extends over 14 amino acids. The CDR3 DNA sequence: TGTGCCAGCAGTTACGCACAGTCCTTCTATGGCTACACCTTC. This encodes CASSYAQSFYGYTF.